A single count supports the clone carrying this T cell receptor beta chain. No antigen is known for it. The same CDR3 is also encoded by other DNA sequences in this sample. This entry comes from a study of cytomegalovirus exposure and HLA in healthy donors. About the research overall: The 100 million to 140 million unique TCR beta sequences, from about 179 million T cells, were found by an earlier analysis. General study points: Most TCR sequences proved rare, with some public TCRs found in many donors.

The PCR contained 60 Vbeta and 13 Jbeta primers. Method: immunoSEQ multiplex PCR; TCRdb's copy keeps in-frame clones and lacks some. The sample has approximately 150,000 clones; around 67% are singletons. Germline CDR1 and CDR2: SGHNT and YYREEE (reference sequence). The CDR3 totals 13 residues. The V gene lost 4 bases and the J gene lost 7 bases, with 12 bases spanning the gap. The chain combines TRBV5-4 with TRBJ1-3; possibly TRBD1 for D (5 bases). The receptor's source is a woman between 18 and 29 years old in good health and CMV-seronegative. The sequenced sample was PBMCs. CDR3 region: CASSPGLGNTIYF. The CDR3 nucleotides read TGTGCCAGCAGCCCGGGACTCGGGAACACCATATATTTT. Full variable domain (missing parts from reference TRBV5-4 and TRBJ1-3): ETGVTQSPTHLIKTRGQQVTLRCSSQSGHNTVSWYQQALGQGPQFIFQYYREEENGRGNFPPRFSGLQFPNYSSELNVNALELDDSALYLCASSPGLGNTIYFGEGSWLTVV.